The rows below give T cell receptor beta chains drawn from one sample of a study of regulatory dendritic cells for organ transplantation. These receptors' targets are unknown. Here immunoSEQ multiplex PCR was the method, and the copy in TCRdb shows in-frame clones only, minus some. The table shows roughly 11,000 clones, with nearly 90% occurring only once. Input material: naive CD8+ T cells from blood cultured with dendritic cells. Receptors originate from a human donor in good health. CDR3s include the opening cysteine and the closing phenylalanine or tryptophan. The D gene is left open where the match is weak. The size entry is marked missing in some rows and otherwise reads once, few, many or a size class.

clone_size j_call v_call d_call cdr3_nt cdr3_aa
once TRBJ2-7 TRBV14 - TGTGCCAGCAGCCCGGACTGGACCTACGAGCAGTACTTC CASSPDWTYEQYF
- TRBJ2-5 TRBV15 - TGTGCCACCAGGGACCAGGGGCAACAAGAGACCCAGTACTTC CATRDQGQQETQYF
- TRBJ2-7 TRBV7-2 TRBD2 TGTGCCAGCAGCTTCCGGAGCGGGAGGTCCTACGAGCAGTACTTC CASSFRSGRSYEQYF
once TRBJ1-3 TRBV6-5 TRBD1 TGTGCCAGCAGTTACGGGACAGGCGGAAACACCATATATTTT CASSYGTGGNTIYF
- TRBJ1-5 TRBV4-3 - TGCGCCAGCAGCCCGATGCGGGGGTGGCAGCCCCAGCATTTT CASSPMRGWQPQHF
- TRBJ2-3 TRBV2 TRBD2 TGTGCCAGCAGTGCGGCTAGCGGGGGTGGCACAGATACGCAGTATTTT CASSAASGGGTDTQYF
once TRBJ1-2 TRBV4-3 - TGCGCCAGCAGTCCTGTCGGCGCCCATGGCTACACCTTC CASSPVGAHGYTF
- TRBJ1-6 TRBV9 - TGTGCCAGCAGCGCCCTCTCAGGGTTGGGTAATTCACCCCTCCACTTT CASSALSGLGNSPLHF
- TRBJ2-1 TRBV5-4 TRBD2 TGTGCCAGCAGGGACTGGTCGGGGGGACGAGCCTCCTACAATGAGCAGTTCTTC CASRDWSGGRASYNEQFF
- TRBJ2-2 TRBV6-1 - TGTGCCAGCAACAGGGGGGGCACCGGGGAGCTGTTTTTT CASNRGGTGELFF
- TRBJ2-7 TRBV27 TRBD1 TGTGCCAGCAGTCCCCAGGGGGCAGGCGAGCAGTACTTC CASSPQGAGEQYF
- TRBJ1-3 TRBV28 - TGTGCCAGCAGCCCCCCGGATCTTGGGCCTTCTGGAAACACCATATATTTT CASSPPDLGPSGNTIYF
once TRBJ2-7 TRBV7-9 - TGTGCCAGCAGCCCGACTGGCTACGAGCAGTACTTC CASSPTGYEQYF
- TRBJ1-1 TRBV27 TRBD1 TGTGCCAGCAGTCCCGGGACAGGGCTTGAAGCTTTCTTT CASSPGTGLEAFF
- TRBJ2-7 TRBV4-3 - TGCGCCAGCAGCCAAGTGACAGGCGAACTCTACGAGCAGTACTTC CASSQVTGELYEQYF
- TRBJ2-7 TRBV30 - TGTGCCTGGACCTTAGACCTACCCCCCTACGAGCAGTACTTC CAWTLDLPPYEQYF
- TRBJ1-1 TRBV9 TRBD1 TGTGCCAGCAGCCCGAAAGGCCTCCGGGACAGGAAAACTGAAGCTTTCTTT CASSPKGLRDRKTEAFF
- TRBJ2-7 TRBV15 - TGTGCCACCAGCAGAGATCGGAGGGACACCCCCTACGAGCAGTACTTC CATSRDRRDTPYEQYF
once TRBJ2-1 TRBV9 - TGTGCCAGCAGCGTAGCAGTGAGCTCCTACAATGAGCAGTTCTTC CASSVAVSSYNEQFF
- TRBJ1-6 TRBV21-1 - TGTGCCAGCAGCAAAGTAAGACTGGGCAGGAGAGCCCTCCACTTT CASSKVRLGRRALHF
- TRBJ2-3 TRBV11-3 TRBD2 TGTGCCAGCAGCTCACAAAGCGGGATCGGCACAGATACGCAGTATTTT CASSSQSGIGTDTQYF
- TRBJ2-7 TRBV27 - TGTGCCAGCAGTTTGAACAGGGTTGCCTACGAGCAGTACTTC CASSLNRVAYEQYF
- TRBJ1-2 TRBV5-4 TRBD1 TGTGCCAGCAGCCTTACGACAGGGGGCTACTATGGCTACACCTTC CASSLTTGGYYGYTF
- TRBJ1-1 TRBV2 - TGTGCCAGCACCCGCGATCACTGGGAAGCTTTCTTT CASTRDHWEAFF
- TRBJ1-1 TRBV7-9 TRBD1 TGTGCCAGCAGGAGGACAGGGGACACTGAAGCTTTCTTT CASRRTGDTEAFF
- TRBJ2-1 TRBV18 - TGTGCCAGCTCACCACCGGGCGGTTACAATGAGCAGTTCTTC CASSPPGGYNEQFF
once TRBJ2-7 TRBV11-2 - TGTGCCAGCAGCGTAGACGATGACGCCTACGAGCAGTACTTC CASSVDDDAYEQYF
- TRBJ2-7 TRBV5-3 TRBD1 TGTGCCAGAAGCCCATCCGGGACAGTCCGGTCGGGCGAGCAGTACTTC CARSPSGTVRSGEQYF
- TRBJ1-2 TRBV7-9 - TGTGCCAGCAGCTTAGCAGGGCAGGGCGCGGGGAACTATGGCTACACCTTC CASSLAGQGAGNYGYTF
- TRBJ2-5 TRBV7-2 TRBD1 TGTGCCAGCAGCTCCGACAGGGAAGAGACCCAGTACTTC CASSSDREETQYF
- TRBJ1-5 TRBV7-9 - TGTGCCAGCAGCCTCATGGATCAGCCCCAGCATTTT CASSLMDQPQHF
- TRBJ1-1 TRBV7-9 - TGTGCCAGCAGCGTCCAGGGCTCAAACACTGAAGCTTTCTTT CASSVQGSNTEAFF
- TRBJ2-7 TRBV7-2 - TGTGCCAGCAGCTTCTATCTGGGTTACTCCTACGAGCAGTACTTC CASSFYLGYSYEQYF
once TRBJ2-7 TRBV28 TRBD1 TGTGCCAGCAGTTGGGGGACAGACCTTACCTACGAGCAGTACTTC CASSWGTDLTYEQYF
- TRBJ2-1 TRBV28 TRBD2 TGTGCCAGCAGGTGGGACAGGGAGGCTAGCGGGAGGGCCGATGAGCAGTTCTTC CASRWDREASGRADEQFF
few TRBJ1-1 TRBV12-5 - TGTGCTAGTGGCCTCGGCGGTCACATATTGGCTTTCTTT CASGLGGHILAFF
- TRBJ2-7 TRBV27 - TGTGCCAGCAGAATGAGGGGGTTCATCTACGAGCAGTACTTC CASRMRGFIYEQYF
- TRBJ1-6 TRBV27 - TGTGCCAGCAGTTTACAGGGAAATTCACCCCTCCACTTT CASSLQGNSPLHF
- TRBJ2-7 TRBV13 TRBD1 TGTGCCAGCAGCTTAGGGTGGGACAGCTCCTACGAGCAGTACTTC CASSLGWDSSYEQYF
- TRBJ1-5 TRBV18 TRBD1 TGTGCCAGCTCACCACGCGGGGACAGGTCCAGTCAGCCCCAGCATTTT CASSPRGDRSSQPQHF
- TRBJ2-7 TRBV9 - TGTGCCAGCAGCGTAGAGGATTTCGGAAGCTTGGGCTCCTACGAGCAGTACTTC CASSVEDFGSLGSYEQYF
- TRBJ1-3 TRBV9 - TGTGCCAGCAGCGTTGGATCCCACTCTGGAAACACCATATATTTT CASSVGSHSGNTIYF
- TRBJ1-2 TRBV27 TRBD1 TGTGCCAGCAGTTTACGGGACAGGGGGAACTATGGCTACACCTTC CASSLRDRGNYGYTF